The sequence of this T cell receptor beta chain was determined in a study of cytomegalovirus exposure and HLA in healthy donors. This CDR3 spans 15 amino acids. From germline, CDR1 is SGHRS and CDR2 YFSETQ. The V and J ends lost 1 base and 4 bases respectively, with 11 bases between them. The PCR had 60 Vbeta and 13 Jbeta primers. The method was immunoSEQ multiplex PCR; TCRdb's version includes in-frame clones alone and lacks a portion of them. The data contain approximately 190,000 clones, about 80% of them seen just once; the ten biggest clones take up 14%. The TCR was taken from a woman under 40 in good health and CMV-seropositive. The chain recombines TRBV5-1 with TRBJ1-4; D is unresolved. The source material was PBMCs. As DNA, the CDR3 is TGCGCCAGCAGCTTGATGGGAGCAGATAATGAAAAACTGTTTTTT. It translates to CASSLMGADNEKLFF.